This passage covers 30 T cell receptor beta chains from one sample sequenced in a study of CD8 T cell repertoires and HIV-1 epitope variants. These TCRs are of unknown antigen specificity. The protocol was immunoSEQ multiplex PCR, while the TCRdb copy is restricted to in-frame clones and leaves out a portion. The sample lists nearly 5,000 clones; about three fifths were seen once. The material sequenced was cultured CD8+ T cells derived from PBMCs. These receptors were collected from a male donor with HIV.

V usage is TRBV23-1 and J usage is TRBJ2-7; 7 nucleotides align to TRBD2. TRBV23-1 is recorded as an ORF, its role being uncertain. The CDR3 totals 15 residues. V gave up 1 base and J gave up 5 bases; unmatched junction bases: 8. The CDR3 here is CASSQFTAGRDEQYF. CDR3 nucleotides: TGCGCCAGCAGTCAATTTACAGCGGGAAGGGACGAGCAGTACTTC.

The J gene is TRBJ2-6, the V gene TRBV19, with unresolved D. The CDR3 is made up of 15 amino acids. Trimming cost V 1 base and J 0 bases, with 4 bases left between them. Germline CDR1 LNHDA, CDR2 SQIVND (reference sequence). CDR3 region: CASSIGTSGANVLTF. The CDR3 region has the DNA TGTGCCAGTAGTATAGGAACCTCTGGGGCCAACGTCCTGACTTTC.

The DNA for the CDR3 is TGTGCCTGGAGTTCGTCTAGCCGACATGAGCAGTTCTTC. Translated: CAWSSSSRHEQFF. This chain uses TRBV30 with TRBJ2-1; tentative D call: TRBD2 (5 bases). Germline V gene lookup returns CDR1 GTSNPN and CDR2 SVGIG (reference sequence). The CDR3 has 13 amino acids. The ends were cut back, 2 bases at V and 8 bases at J, with 13 bases in the middle.

This sequence joins TRBV19 and TRBJ1-1, with D tentatively TRBD1 (5 bases). The CDR3 totals 15 residues. Trimming shortened V by 6 bases and J by 1 base, and 15 bases separated the two germline ends. Germline assignment: CDR1 LNHDA and CDR2 SQIVND (reference sequence). The CDR3 DNA reads TGTGCCAGTAGGCCCCTGGGGGGAGGGAACACTGAAGCTTTCTTT. It is translated as CASRPLGGGNTEAFF.

In this sample, this clone turned up a few times. The genes are TRBV30 and TRBJ1-1, with 7 bases identical to TRBD1. CDR1 GTSNPN and CDR2 SVGIG come from the germline V gene (reference sequence). The CDR3 length is 15 residues. Trimming cost V 0 bases and J 5 bases; bases outside gene matches: 9. DNA of the CDR3: TGTGCCTGGAGTGTAACGGCGACAGGGAATACTGAAGCTTTCTTT. Its translation is CAWSVTATGNTEAFF.

The chain is built from TRBV7-2 and TRBJ1-2; D not resolved. Looked up from germline, CDR1 is SGHTA and CDR2 is FQGNSA. V shed 5 bases and J shed 3 bases, with 16 bases lying between them. CDR3 length: 15 amino acids. The CDR3 DNA follows: TGTGCCAGCAGCCAAGCGGTGGGAGGGCACTATGGCTACACCTTC. This gives the protein CASSQAVGGHYGYTF.

This chain joins TRBV30 and TRBJ2-1; 11 nucleotides align to TRBD2. This CDR3 contains 15 residues. V lost 2 bases, J lost 3 bases, and 3 bases stayed unmatched. Looked up from germline, CDR1 is GTSNPN and CDR2 is SVGIG (reference sequence). The CDR3 DNA reads as TGTGCCTGGAGTACTACTAGCGGGGGCTACAATGAGCAGTTCTTC. Its translation: CAWSTTSGGYNEQFF.

This clone has more than one count but fewer than ten. V gene TRBV2 combines with J gene TRBJ1-1, with D possibly TRBD1 on 6 matching bases. Germline CDR1 SNHLY, CDR2 FYNNEI. V was clipped by 5 bases and J by 0 bases, with 7 bases between them. CDR3 size: 13 residues. CDR3 in amino acids: CASSTGLNTEAFF. The CDR3 DNA follows: TGTGCCAGCAGTACAGGGTTGAACACTGAAGCTTTCTTT.

This clone is deemed medium-sized (0.01 to 0.1%). The chain links TRBV27 to TRBJ1-1; D remains ambiguous. CDR3 length: 14 amino acids. CDR1 is MNHEY, CDR2 SMNVEV, per germline (reference sequence). Trimming removed 6 bases from V and 3 bases from J, with 14 bases in between. CDR3 sequence (DNA): TGTGCCAGCAGCCCCTCCGACACTTACACTGAAGCTTTCTTT. This translates into CASSPSDTYTEAFF.

In its sample, this clone was seen a few times. The rearrangement joins TRBV19 to TRBJ1-5, with 8 bases aligning to TRBD1. The germline CDR1 and CDR2 sequences are LNHDA and SQIVND (reference sequence). This CDR3 spans 17 amino acids. With V trimmed by 4 bases and J by 5 bases, 13 bases remained unmatched. CDR3: CASSTSVGQGAYQPQHF. CDR3 bases: TGTGCCAGTAGTACCTCAGTGGGGCAGGGGGCTTATCAGCCCCAGCATTTT.

The chain is built from TRBV29-1 and TRBJ2-7; D is unresolved. The CDR3 is 17 residues long. The V end was cut by 6 bases, the J end by 3 bases, with 27 bases between. CDR1 SQVTM and CDR2 ANQGSEA come from the germline V gene. The CDR3 region has the DNA TGCAGCGTCCAGGATGCGACTGGGATTCAAGGGAACTACGAGCAGTACTTC. This codes for CSVQDATGIQGNYEQYF.

Written as DNA, the CDR3 is TGTGCCAGCAGTGAACCTAGACAGGGGAGTGGGAGACCCCAGCATTTT. It specifies CASSEPRQGSGRPQHF. The rearrangement uses TRBV6-1 and TRBJ1-5, with TRBD1 matching over 8 bases. Germline values: CDR1 MNHNS, CDR2 SASEGT. Trimming removed 2 bases from V and 10 bases from J; junction bases left unmatched: 13. The CDR3 covers 16 residues.

The rearrangement uses TRBV7-9 and TRBJ1-1; 7 positions match TRBD1. Germline values: CDR1 SEHNR, CDR2 FQNEAQ (reference sequence). CDR3 length: 12 residues. Losses at the gene ends were 5 bases for V and 6 bases for J; bases not matched to a gene: 3. The CDR3 sequence: CASSQGTAEAFF. The CDR3, as DNA: TGTGCCAGCAGCCAAGGGACAGCTGAAGCTTTCTTT.

The gene calls are TRBV5-1 and TRBJ2-7; a possible D gene is TRBD1 (5 bases). Trimming cost V 3 bases and J 2 bases, with 18 bases left between them. Germline assignment: CDR1 SGHRS and CDR2 YFSETQ. There are 16 residues in the CDR3. DNA for the CDR3: TGCGCCAGCAGCTCCAGGGATTTTTTACTACCCTACGAGCAGTACTTC. Its protein product is CASSSRDFLLPYEQYF.

The rearrangement joins TRBV9 to TRBJ1-1; 7 bases map to TRBD1. J lost 0 bases, V lost 0 bases, and 2 bases had no gene match. There are 15 residues in the CDR3. Germline lookup yields CDR1 SGDLS and CDR2 YYNGEE. DNA of the CDR3: TGTGCCAGCAGCGTAGTCCAGGGGGTGAACACTGAAGCTTTCTTT. Its protein product is CASSVVQGVNTEAFF.

The gene calls are TRBV4-3 and TRBJ1-4, with 9 bases aligning to TRBD1. The CDR3 length is 16 residues. Looked up from germline, CDR1 is LGHNA and CDR2 is YSLEER. J was trimmed by 5 bases and V by 1 base; bases with no gene match: 5. The CDR3, as DNA: TGCGCCAGCAGCCAAGTACCGACAGGGGGAAATGAAAAACTGTTTTTT. Residues: CASSQVPTGGNEKLFF.

The chain recombines TRBV29-1 with TRBJ2-7; 7 bases line up with TRBD2. V dropped 3 bases and J dropped 9; count of bases not matched to a gene: 17. The germline gives CDR1 SQVTM, CDR2 ANQGSEA. This CDR3 is built from 15 residues. The CDR3 DNA sequence: TGCAGCGTTGAGGTATACAGCGGGGCGATTGCAGGGCAGTACTTC. Translating it yields CSVEVYSGAIAGQYF.

This clone is judged large (0.1 to 1%). The rearrangement joins TRBV28 to TRBJ1-2, with a possible D match to TRBD1 (5 bases). Germline lookup yields CDR1 MDHEN and CDR2 SYDVKM. CDR3 length equals 16 residues. V lost 5 bases and J lost 3, with 19 bases in between. The CDR3 sequence: CASSIRPTDFDYGYTF. CDR3 in DNA: TGTGCCAGCAGTATACGCCCGACAGATTTCGACTATGGCTACACCTTC.

The chain joins TRBV30 to TRBJ2-7; D might be TRBD1 (5 bases). Germline V gives CDR1 GTSNPN, CDR2 SVGIG (reference sequence). The CDR3 extends over 12 amino acids. Trimming stripped 7 bases from V and 0 bases from J, with 10 bases between. The CDR3 DNA follows: TGTGCCTTGACAGTCCACTCCTACGAGCAGTACTTC. It specifies CALTVHSYEQYF.

This clone came up a few times. This chain joins TRBV6-5 and TRBJ2-2; D may be TRBD2 (5 bases). Germline assignment: CDR1 MNHEY and CDR2 SVGAGI. This CDR3 comprises 15 residues. Trimming took 1 base from V and 0 from J, leaving 6 bases between them. The CDR3 DNA reads as TGTGCCAGCAGTTACTTCGGGACGAACACCGGGGAGCTGTTTTTT. It specifies CASSYFGTNTGELFF.

The chain recombines TRBV6-5 with TRBJ2-1; 8 nucleotides match TRBD2. V gave up 5 bases and J gave up 7 bases; unmatched junction bases: 10. The CDR3 is 15 residues long. Germline assignment: CDR1 MNHEY and CDR2 SVGAGI. The CDR3 loop is CASSVGGSGVNEQFF. The CDR3 DNA is TGTGCCAGCAGTGTCGGGGGTAGCGGGGTGAATGAGCAGTTCTTC.

The V and J genes are TRBV27 and TRBJ1-1, with D hard to call. Per germline, CDR1 MNHEY and CDR2 SMNVEV (reference sequence). The CDR3 is 13 amino acids. V was clipped by 2 bases and J by 0 bases, with 4 bases between them. The CDR3 region has the DNA TGTGCCAGCAGTTTAAGCCTGAACACTGAAGCTTTCTTT. Translating it yields CASSLSLNTEAFF.

The chain recombines TRBV27 with TRBJ1-5; D call uncertain. V gave up 7 bases and J gave up 2 bases, with 15 bases separating them. In germline, CDR1 is MNHEY, CDR2 SMNVEV (reference sequence). The CDR3 is 15 residues long. DNA of the CDR3: TGTGCCAGCATCCCGACCATGGGCGGCAATCAGCCCCAGCATTTT. Its protein is CASIPTMGGNQPQHF.

The chain has TRBV27 and TRBJ1-1; unclear D gene. The length of the CDR3 is 13 residues. Trimming removed 5 bases at V and 3 bases at J, with 10 bases between. Germline lookup yields CDR1 MNHEY and CDR2 SMNVEV (reference sequence). The CDR3 region is CASSHTWDTEAFF. CDR3 DNA: TGTGCCAGCAGTCATACCTGGGACACTGAAGCTTTCTTT.

The genes are TRBV5-6 and TRBJ1-2; no reliable D call. This CDR3 is built from 15 residues. The germline V gene has CDR1 SGHDT and CDR2 YYEEEE. The V gene lost 0 bases and the J gene lost 4 bases, with 13 bases spanning the gap. In DNA, the CDR3 is TGTGCCAGCAGCTTGGTTGCGGGGTACGGCTATGGCTACACCTTC. The encoded protein is CASSLVAGYGYGYTF.

V gene TRBV7-3 combines with J gene TRBJ1-1; D is undetermined. The V gene's germline CDR1 is SGHTA and CDR2 FQGTGA. Trimming took 4 bases from V and 1 from J, leaving 13 bases between them. The CDR3 contains 15 residues. CDR3 nucleotide sequence: TGTGCCAGCAGCTCCCCTGACGGGCGGAACACTGAAGCTTTCTTT. It is translated as CASSSPDGRNTEAFF.

The V and J genes are TRBV5-1 and TRBJ2-5; 7 bases match TRBD2. The ends lost 5 bases at V and 4 bases at J; junction bases unmatched: 2. The germline V gene encodes CDR1 SGHRS and CDR2 YFSETQ. CDR3 length: 12 residues. CDR3 protein: CASRPSGETQYF. The CDR3 DNA reads as TGCGCCAGCAGACCTAGCGGAGAGACCCAGTACTTC.

This clone was seen a few times. The chain joins TRBV7-8 to TRBJ2-1, with no clear D. Germline values: CDR1 SGHVS, CDR2 FQNEAQ. This CDR3 spans 15 amino acids. V was pared by 5 bases and J by 0 bases, with 11 bases between. The CDR3, as DNA: TGTGCCAGCAGCCCTGGGTTGGCCTCCTACAATGAGCAGTTCTTC. Encoded protein: CASSPGLASYNEQFF.

V gene TRBV6-1 combines with J gene TRBJ1-2, with TRBD1 matching 11 bases. CDR1 MNHNS and CDR2 SASEGT come from the germline V gene. V was clipped by 7 bases and J by 6 bases; unmatched bases: 4. The CDR3 extends over 13 amino acids. CDR3 sequence reads: CASNGQGADGYTF. The CDR3 DNA reads TGTGCCAGCAACGGACAGGGGGCGGATGGCTACACCTTC.

The J gene is TRBJ1-1, the V gene TRBV27; TRBD1 aligns across 8 bases. This CDR3 comprises 17 residues. Trimming removed 5 bases from V and 3 bases from J; junction bases left unmatched: 14. Germline CDR1 reads MNHEY; CDR2 reads SMNVEV (reference sequence). In DNA, the CDR3 is TGTGCCAGCAGTCCGTGGGGAGCAGGGGGCAAAGACACTGAAGCTTTCTTT. Amino acid sequence: CASSPWGAGGKDTEAFF.